These 28 T cell receptor beta chains were sequenced from one sample in a study of radiation and T cells in renal cell carcinoma. Time point here: baseline pretreatment blood. Specified treatment: 15 Gy SBRT to primary tumor, nephrectomy 4 weeks later. The method was immunoSEQ multiplex PCR; TCRdb's version includes in-frame clones alone and lacks a portion of them. The profile shows 140,000 to 150,000 clones, 88% of them singletons. The sequences come from blood, collected from a patient whose treatment included radiotherapy and nephrectomy. The receptors shown here come from a woman in her seventies with renal cell carcinoma.

The V call is TRBV5-1, the J call TRBJ1-4; D uncertain. This CDR3 comprises 16 residues. V dropped 0 bases and J dropped 0 bases, with 9 bases sitting between them. From germline, CDR1 is SGHRS and CDR2 YFSETQ. The CDR3 coding sequence is TGCGCCAGCAGCTTGGGGCACTCTGCAACTAATGAAAAACTGTTTTTT. As protein: CASSLGHSATNEKLFF.

The chain uses TRBV10-3 and TRBJ2-1, with 9 bases fitting TRBD2. Germline loops: CDR1 ENHRY, CDR2 SYGVKD. V gave up 4 bases and J gave up 2 bases; unmatched junction bases: 0. The CDR3 totals 14 residues. CDR3 bases: TGTGCCATCAGTGGCGGGGGGGCCTACAATGAGCAGTTCTTC. Protein sequence: CAISGGGAYNEQFF.

This chain joins TRBV6-4 and TRBJ1-2; tentatively, D is TRBD1 (6 bases). Germline-derived CDR1 and CDR2 are MRHNA and SNTAGT. This CDR3 spans 16 amino acids. V was clipped by 7 bases and J by 3 bases, with 21 bases between them. As DNA, the CDR3 is TGTGCCAGCAATCAACGAAGGGGGACCTTGGACTATGGCTACACCTTC. Its translation: CASNQRRGTLDYGYTF.

This clone appeared a single time. The chain carries TRBV19 and TRBJ2-1; D is perhaps TRBD2 (6 bases). The CDR3 is 14 amino acids. The V end was cut by 6 bases, the J end by 4 bases, with 13 bases between. Germline V gene data show CDR1 as LNHDA and CDR2 as SQIVND (reference sequence). Here the CDR3 reads CASRSGGDYNEQFF. The CDR3 bases are TGTGCCAGTAGAAGCGGCGGGGATTACAATGAGCAGTTCTTC.

This clone was counted once. This rearrangement joins TRBV6-5 to TRBJ2-2; TRBD2 might be the D (7 bases). CDR1 MNHEY and CDR2 SVGAGI come from the germline V gene. V dropped 6 bases and J dropped 5 bases, with 13 bases sitting between them. This CDR3 has 14 amino acids. The CDR3 region has the DNA TGTGCCAGCAGGCGGGGGCGTCAGACCGGGGAGCTGTTTTTT. Amino acids: CASRRGRQTGELFF.

This rearrangement joins TRBV10-3 to TRBJ2-7; 8 positions match TRBD2. CDR3 size: 14 residues. Losses at the gene ends were 7 bases for V and 6 bases for J; bases not matched to a gene: 11. Germline-derived CDR1 and CDR2 are ENHRY and SYGVKD. The CDR3 spells CAINSGLGSLEQYF. The CDR3 DNA sequence: TGTGCCATCAACTCGGGACTAGGTTCCCTCGAGCAGTACTTC.

V gene TRBV14 combines with J gene TRBJ1-1; D gene uncertain. This CDR3 is 13 amino acids long. Germline V lookup: CDR1 SGHDN, CDR2 FVKESK. V lost 1 base and J 8 bases, leaving 11 bases between the germline ends. The CDR3 protein is CASSQVRGSEAFF. DNA of the CDR3: TGTGCCAGCAGCCAAGTCCGGGGTTCGGAAGCTTTCTTT.

The CDR3 DNA sequence: TGTGCCAGCAGGGGAACAGGGAATAATGAGCAGTTCTTC. As protein: CASRGTGNNEQFF. This chain uses TRBV6-1 with TRBJ2-1; the D gene is possibly TRBD1 (6 bases). CDR3 size: 13 residues. CDR1 and CDR2 from the germline V gene are MNHNS and SASEGT. Between the trimmed V and J ends, which lost 6 bases and 7 bases, there was a span of 13 bases.

The gene calls are TRBV13 and TRBJ2-3; D ambiguous. The ends were cut back, 5 bases at V and 0 bases at J, with 18 bases in the middle. Germline lookup yields CDR1 PRHDT and CDR2 FYEKMQ (reference sequence). The CDR3 covers 17 residues. CDR3 sequence (DNA): TGTGCCAGCAGCCGATCCACGGGCGGTACTAGCACAGATACGCAGTATTTT. It codes for CASSRSTGGTSTDTQYF.

The rearrangement uses TRBV5-1 and TRBJ1-6; D unclear. V lost 2 bases and J lost 7, with 10 bases in between. There are 14 residues in the CDR3. CDR1 is SGHRS and CDR2 is YFSETQ in the germline V gene. CDR3 protein: CASSFWTENSPLHF. In DNA, the CDR3 is TGCGCCAGCAGCTTTTGGACGGAAAATTCACCCCTCCACTTT.

The chain recombines TRBV2 with TRBJ2-7; D perhaps matches TRBD1 (6 bases). This CDR3 spans 13 amino acids. CDR1 SNHLY and CDR2 FYNNEI come from the germline V gene. Trimming stripped 10 bases from V and 2 bases from J, with 15 bases between. CDR3 nucleotides: TGTGCCACGTCCCGACAGGACCCCTACGAGCAGTACTTC. Amino acids: CATSRQDPYEQYF.

This clone came up once. The chain links TRBV28 to TRBJ2-4; the D is unclear. Germline assignment: CDR1 MDHEN and CDR2 SYDVKM. The germline V and J ends were trimmed by 6 bases and 8 bases, with 20 bases remaining between them. The CDR3 is 15 amino acids. CDR3 nucleotides: TGTGCCAGCAGCCGTGAACAATGGAAGATACACATTCAGTACTTC. Its protein is CASSREQWKIHIQYF.

This rearrangement joins TRBV20-1 to TRBJ1-1, with D uncertain. Germline values: CDR1 DFQATT, CDR2 SNEGSKA (reference sequence). CDR3 length: 11 amino acids. With 3 bases removed from V and 1 base from J, the gap between germline ends came to 3 bases. This chain's CDR3 is CSASGNTEAFF. The CDR3 region has the DNA TGCAGTGCTAGTGGGAACACTGAAGCTTTCTTT.

This clone appeared a few times. The chain employs TRBV19 and TRBJ2-1; 9 nucleotides line up with TRBD2. The CDR3 runs to 15 residues. Germline V gives CDR1 LNHDA, CDR2 SQIVND (reference sequence). The trim removed 6 bases at V and 0 bases at J, leaving 3 bases unmatched. For the CDR3, the DNA is TGTGCCAGTAGGGCGGGGGGGAGCTCCTACAATGAGCAGTTCTTC. The encoded protein is CASRAGGSSYNEQFF.

The chain combines TRBV4-3 with TRBJ2-1, with 7 bases matching TRBD1. The CDR3 is made up of 15 amino acids. The V and J ends lost 1 base and 7 bases, in that order; junction bases with no gene match: 7. The V gene's germline CDR1 is LGHNA and CDR2 YSLEER. The CDR3 DNA is TGCGCCAGCAGCCAAGGCCTGACAGGGTGGAATGAGCAGTTCTTC. Translated, it gives CASSQGLTGWNEQFF.

The genes are TRBV29-1 and TRBJ2-5, with 8 nucleotides matching TRBD1. Per the germline V gene, CDR1 is SQVTM and CDR2 is ANQGSEA. The V gene end was trimmed by 7 bases and the J gene end by 5 bases; junction bases not matched to a gene: 6. This CDR3 spans 12 amino acids. CDR3 in amino acids: CSAWTGSETQYF. CDR3 nucleotide sequence: TGCAGCGCTTGGACAGGGAGCGAGACCCAGTACTTC.

The gene calls are TRBV9 and TRBJ2-5; the D gene could be TRBD1 or TRBD2 (6 bases each). V dropped 4 bases and J dropped 5 bases, with 24 bases sitting between them. The germline V gene encodes CDR1 SGDLS and CDR2 YYNGEE. CDR3 length: 17 amino acids. In nucleotides, the CDR3 is TGTGCCAGCAGCTCAGCCTCCTTCCCGGGGGCGGGGGAGACCCAGTACTTC. It codes for CASSSASFPGAGETQYF.

The rearrangement uses TRBV6-5 and TRBJ2-3; 10 positions agree with TRBD2. The CDR3 extends over 16 amino acids. CDR1 MNHEY and CDR2 SVGAGI come from the germline V gene. Trimming cost V 2 bases and J 2 bases; bases outside gene matches: 4. This CDR3 is CASSYGLAGATDTQYF. The CDR3 DNA follows: TGTGCCAGCAGTTACGGTCTAGCGGGAGCCACAGATACGCAGTATTTT.

This chain uses TRBV6-5 with TRBJ2-1; D perhaps matches TRBD2 (5 bases). Trimming took off 5 bases at V and 2 bases at J, with 10 bases between the two ends. CDR1 and CDR2 (germline): MNHEY, SVGAGI. The CDR3 loop spans 14 amino acids. The DNA of the CDR3 is TGTGCCAGCAGTAGGGATAGCGCCTACAATGAGCAGTTCTTC. As protein: CASSRDSAYNEQFF.

The V and J genes are TRBV6-5 and TRBJ1-5; no clear D. Trimming took off 7 bases at V and 10 bases at J, with 5 bases between the two ends. CDR3 length equals 9 residues. CDR1 MNHEY and CDR2 SVGAGI come from the germline V gene. The CDR3 nucleotides read TGTGCCAGCACCTCCCCCCAGCATTTT. Translating it yields CASTSPQHF.

Turning to this clone: The identical CDR3 is also encoded by other nucleotide sequences in the sample. Here the CDR3 DNA reads TGCAGTGCTAGGGGGGGGTACGAGCAGTACTTC. Protein: CSARGGYEQYF. The chain recombines TRBV20-1 with TRBJ2-7, with TRBD2 identical over 7 bases. The CDR3 is 11 amino acids. J gave up 4 bases and V 3 bases, and 0 bases lay outside the gene matches. The germline V gene has CDR1 DFQATT and CDR2 SNEGSKA (reference sequence).

In the case of this clone: This same CDR3 is encoded by further DNA sequences in the sample. The rearrangement links TRBV4-3 to TRBJ2-1; D remains ambiguous. Germline V lookup: CDR1 LGHNA, CDR2 YSLEER. V gave up 0 bases and J gave up 0 bases, with 6 bases separating them. CDR3 length: 15 residues. CDR3 sequence (DNA): TGCGCCAGCAGCCAAGACCCGAGCTCCTACAATGAGCAGTTCTTC. Translating gives CASSQDPSSYNEQFF.

The chain joins TRBV6-6 to TRBJ1-2, with 10 bases fitting TRBD1. The CDR3 totals 15 residues. Germline CDR1 and CDR2: MNHNY and SVGAGI (reference sequence). Germline trimming cut 11 bases from V and 0 bases from J; bases unmatched to any gene: 9. The CDR3 region has the DNA TGTGCCGCCCGGGACAGGGGCGTCTCTAACTATGGCTACACCTTC. It is translated as CAARDRGVSNYGYTF.

This clone came up once. The chain has TRBV19 and TRBJ1-3; perhaps TRBD1 as D (6 bases). CDR1 and CDR2 (germline): LNHDA, SQIVND (reference sequence). The CDR3 has 14 amino acids. V lost 6 bases, J lost 1 base, and 10 bases lay in between. CDR3 residues: CASRDRFSGNTIYF. The CDR3 region has the DNA TGTGCCAGTAGAGACAGGTTTTCTGGAAACACCATATATTTT.

V and J are TRBV27 and TRBJ2-6; TRBD1 agrees at 12 bases. V shed 4 bases, J shed 2 bases, and the junction held 3 bases outside the gene matches. CDR1 is MNHEY and CDR2 is SMNVEV in the germline V gene (reference sequence). CDR3 length: 17 residues. DNA for the CDR3: TGTGCCAGCAGTTCGGGACAGGGGGCGCCTGGGGCCAACGTCCTGACTTTC. Its translation: CASSSGQGAPGANVLTF.

This chain joins TRBV4-3 and TRBJ1-4; tentative D call: TRBD1 (6 bases). CDR3 length: 16 residues. V was clipped by 4 bases and J by 3 bases, with 15 bases between them. Germline V gives CDR1 LGHNA, CDR2 YSLEER. Here the CDR3 reads CASSLRGGLANEKLFF. The CDR3, as DNA: TGCGCCAGCAGCCTTAGGGGGGGGTTAGCTAATGAAAAACTGTTTTTT.

J is TRBJ1-6 and V is TRBV2; D not resolved. This CDR3 has 15 amino acids. Germline CDR1 and CDR2: SNHLY and FYNNEI. Trimming stripped 2 bases from V and 6 bases from J, with 11 bases between. As DNA, the CDR3 is TGTGCCAGCAGTGAATCCGGCAGGCCTAATTCACCCCTCCACTTT. This gives the protein CASSESGRPNSPLHF.

The V gene is TRBV4-1, the J gene TRBJ2-7, with D perhaps assigned TRBD1 or TRBD2 (5 bases each). V lost 3 bases and J lost 2, with 8 bases in between. Germline V lookup: CDR1 MGHRA, CDR2 YSYEKL. CDR3 size: 13 residues. The CDR3 here is CASSQGDAYEQYF. CDR3 nucleotides: TGCGCCAGCAGCCAGGGGGACGCCTACGAGCAGTACTTC.